This T cell receptor beta chain originates from a study of T and B cells in COVID-19 patients. On the study more broadly: Recovered patients mostly had mild to moderate COVID-19 managed as outpatients. Active-infection patients were older, median around 62 years, than recovered patients, median approximately 36 years.

The CDR3 loop spans 11 amino acids. The germline V gene encodes CDR1 ENHRY and CDR2 SYGVKD. V lost 6 bases and J lost 8, with 10 bases in between. Overall study findings and caveats: Early severe-case samples and blood from mildly ill patients during symptoms were in short supply. At recovery TRB diversity and richness exceeded healthy donors, after highly clonal active COVID-19 repertoires.

Each TRB amplification used roughly 250-550 ng of genomic DNA from blood. Worth noting for this clonotype: Its target is unknown.

TRB rearrangements were amplified by multiplex PCR with BIOMED2 TRB-A/B primers. A single record per CDR3 protein comes from TCRdb applying MiXCR to the multiplex PCR reads. The sample has about 23,000 distinct CDR3 sequences, under 30% seen once. The TCR originated in a human donor who had recovered from COVID-19. The V call is TRBV10-3, the J call TRBJ1-2; D is ambiguous. The sample was blood. The CDR3 loop is CAIRIIRGYTF. CDR3 nucleotide sequence: TGTGCCATCAGGATTATTCGGGGCTACACCTTC.